Following are 21 T cell receptor beta chains from one sample sequenced in a study of breast tumors, draining lymph nodes, adjacent tissues. Axillary draining lymph nodes of breast cancer patients supplied the node samples. TCRdb processed the multiplex PCR reads anew with MiXCR; each CDR3 protein has one entry. The sample holds under 250,000 distinct CDR3 sequences, about 30% seen once. The source material was axillary lymph node tissue. Every receptor here comes from a female donor with breast cancer. Some clones in this sample may be carry-over from other donors' samples.

The sample holds many counts of this clonotype. The chain joins TRBV11-2 to TRBJ1-4, with 7 bases matching TRBD1. The V segment lost 0 bases and the J segment 11 bases; nucleotides outside the gene matches: 3. Germline lookup yields CDR1 SGHAT and CDR2 FQNNGV. This CDR3 has 13 amino acids. CDR3 loop: CASSLDTGDKLFF. CDR3 bases: TGTGCCAGCAGCTTAGATACAGGGGACAAACTGTTTTTT.

There are many counts of this clonotype. The rearrangement joins TRBV7-9 to TRBJ2-5, with TRBD2 as a possible D gene (7 bases). The germline V gene has CDR1 SEHNR and CDR2 FQNEAQ (reference sequence). The V and J ends lost 7 bases and 4 bases respectively, with 16 bases between them. CDR3 length: 14 residues. In DNA, the CDR3 is TGTGCCAGCACTAAGGGGGGGACCGGAGAGACCCAGTACTTC. Protein product: CASTKGGTGETQYF.

The rearrangement uses TRBV6-2 or TRBV6-3 and TRBJ2-4; 15 bases match TRBD2. This CDR3 contains 17 residues. With 6 bases clipped from V and 9 bases from J, the junction kept 12 bases outside the gene matches. Germline V gives CDR1 MNHEY, CDR2 SVGEGT. The CDR3 coding sequence is TGTGCCAGCAGCCCCAATTGGGGACTAGCGGGAGGAGTCATTCAGTACTTC. Its protein product is CASSPNWGLAGGVIQYF.

In this sample, this clonotype turned up many times. The chain employs TRBV11-2 and TRBJ2-7, with D tentatively TRBD2 (5 bases). Germline loops: CDR1 SGHAT, CDR2 FQNNGV. The CDR3 sequence is 11 residues long. Trimming stripped 4 bases from V and 5 bases from J, with 6 bases between. The CDR3 is CASSWENEQYF. DNA of the CDR3: TGTGCCAGCAGCTGGGAGAACGAGCAGTACTTC.

The table lists this clonotype with many counts. This chain uses TRBV20-1 with TRBJ2-1, with TRBD2 identical over 13 bases. Per germline, CDR1 DFQATT and CDR2 SNEGSKA (reference sequence). The CDR3 is 15 residues long. V lost 2 bases, J lost 7 bases, and 5 bases stayed unmatched. The CDR3 DNA reads TGCAGTGCTAGAATTGGGACTAGCGGGACGAATGAGCAGTTCTTC. It yields the protein CSARIGTSGTNEQFF.

The sample holds many counts of this clonotype. The V and J genes are TRBV19 and TRBJ2-2; a possible D gene is TRBD2 (6 bases). Germline V CDR1 and CDR2: LNHDA, SQIVND (reference sequence). Between the trimmed V and J ends, which lost 2 bases and 5 bases, there was a span of 12 bases. The CDR3 loop spans 15 amino acids. The CDR3 sequence is CASSINLASTGELFF. The CDR3 DNA sequence: TGTGCCAGTAGTATAAACCTAGCGAGTACCGGGGAGCTGTTTTTT.

The V and J genes are TRBV5-1 and TRBJ2-1, with TRBD1 matching over 7 bases. Germline CDR1 reads SGHRS; CDR2 reads YFSETQ. The trim removed 3 bases at V and 0 bases at J, leaving 3 bases unmatched. The CDR3 extends over 15 amino acids. The CDR3 region has the DNA TGCGCCAGCAGCTCCGGACAGGCCTCCTACAATGAGCAGTTCTTC. Translation: CASSSGQASYNEQFF. The entire variable domain, with the rest obtained from reference TRBV5-1 and TRBJ2-1, is as follows: KAGVTQTPRYLIKTRGQQVTLSCSPISGHRSVSWYQQTPGQGLQFLFEYFSETQRNKGNFPGRFSGRQFSNSRSEMNVSTLELGDSALYLCASSSGQASYNEQFFGPGTRLTVL.

Many counts were recorded for this clonotype. The rearrangement uses TRBV30 and TRBJ2-5, with 9 nucleotides matching TRBD1. V trimming: 0 bases; J trimming: 8 bases; junction bases outside the gene matches: 4. The CDR3 covers 13 residues. CDR1 is GTSNPN and CDR2 is SVGIG in the germline V gene (reference sequence). The CDR3 DNA sequence: TGTGCCTGGAGTGTTTGGACAGGGGACACCCAGTACTTC. The encoded protein is CAWSVWTGDTQYF.

At least ten counts were recorded for this clonotype. J is TRBJ2-1 and V is TRBV11-1; 7 bases align to TRBD1. The germline gives CDR1 SGHAT, CDR2 FQDESV (reference sequence). CDR3 length equals 18 residues. With 5 bases clipped from V and 0 bases from J, the junction kept 13 bases outside the gene matches. DNA for the CDR3: TGTGCCAGCAGCCCATCTAGAAGGGGGCGCCGCTCCTACAATGAGCAGTTCTTC. It translates to CASSPSRRGRRSYNEQFF.

This clonotype was counted many times. The CDR3 coding sequence is TGCAGTGCCGTATACACTGTGGGCGGGGCGGGGGAGACCCAGTACTTC. It specifies CSAVYTVGGAGETQYF. The V call is TRBV20-1, the J call TRBJ2-5, with D perhaps matching TRBD2 (6 bases). Germline V gene lookup returns CDR1 DFQATT and CDR2 SNEGSKA (reference sequence). The CDR3 is made up of 16 amino acids. V was shortened by 6 bases and J by 5 bases, with 25 bases between the two germline ends.

This clonotype has at least ten counts. The rearrangement links TRBV3-1 to TRBJ2-7, with TRBD1 matching 9 bases. Germline CDR1 LGHDT, CDR2 YNNKEL (reference sequence). This CDR3 has 15 amino acids. V lost 0 bases and J lost 5; bases outside the gene matches: 5. This CDR3 is CASSQEGTGIHEQYF. The CDR3, as DNA: TGTGCCAGCAGCCAAGAAGGGACAGGGATTCACGAGCAGTACTTC.

This clonotype was seen ten or more times. The chain combines TRBV7-2 with TRBJ2-7, with D perhaps matching TRBD2 (5 bases). Between the trimmed V and J ends, which lost 2 bases and 6 bases, there was a span of 8 bases. The CDR3 loop spans 12 amino acids. Germline V lookup: CDR1 SGHTA, CDR2 FQGNSA. This chain's CDR3 is CASSLMGVEQYF. CDR3 nucleotide sequence: TGTGCCAGCAGCTTAATGGGAGTCGAGCAGTACTTC.

This clonotype came up many times. Relative to the germline gene, one junction end is altered; a read error may explain this. The chain recombines TRBV20-1 with TRBJ2-7, with D possibly called TRBD1 or TRBD2 (6 bases each). CDR3 size: 14 residues. CDR1 and CDR2 from the germline V gene are DFQATT and SNEGSKA (reference sequence). In DNA form, the CDR3 reads TGCAGTGCCAGAGACAGGAGGGTTTCCTACGAGCAGTACTTC. Protein product: CSARDRRVSYEQYF.

There are many counts of this clonotype. The chain recombines TRBV20-1 with TRBJ1-5, with D perhaps matching TRBD1 (6 bases). Trimming removed 1 base from V and 4 bases from J, with 14 bases in between. Germline values: CDR1 DFQATT, CDR2 SNEGSKA (reference sequence). The CDR3 has 15 amino acids. CDR3 DNA: TGCAGTGCTAGAGGAGGGGGGACGGGTAATCAGCCCCAGCATTTT. Translating gives CSARGGGTGNQPQHF.

This clonotype appeared many times. This chain joins TRBV13 and TRBJ2-7; weak D call: TRBD2 (6 bases). There are 14 residues in the CDR3. Trimming pared 2 bases from V and 3 bases from J, leaving 11 bases between. Germline V gene data show CDR1 as PRHDT and CDR2 as FYEKMQ (reference sequence). Here the CDR3 reads CASSLNLGSYEQYF. CDR3 sequence (DNA): TGTGCCAGCAGCTTAAATCTCGGGAGCTACGAGCAGTACTTC.

This clonotype was found many times. The rearrangement links TRBV15 to TRBJ2-5; D unresolved. The V end was cut by 3 bases, the J end by 7 bases, with 9 bases between. Germline V CDR1 and CDR2: LNHNV, YYDKDF (reference sequence). This CDR3 spans 12 amino acids. The CDR3 is CATSSSVGTQYF. CDR3 nucleotide sequence: TGTGCCACCAGCAGTTCGGTAGGGACCCAGTACTTC.

This clonotype has ten or more counts. The rearrangement links TRBV3-1 to TRBJ1-3, with 7 positions matching TRBD1. The CDR3 is 14 amino acids. The ends lost 2 bases at V and 2 bases at J; junction bases unmatched: 0. Per the germline V gene, CDR1 is LGHDT and CDR2 is YNNKEL (reference sequence). The CDR3 loop reads CASSQQGAGNTIYF. CDR3 nucleotide sequence: TGTGCCAGCAGCCAACAGGGGGCTGGAAACACCATATATTTT.

The CDR3 DNA is TGTGCCACCAGCCTGCGGGGATCCGGGGAGCTGTTTTTT. This gives the protein CATSLRGSGELFF. The V gene is TRBV15, the J gene TRBJ2-2, with D possibly matching TRBD2 (6 bases). This CDR3 has 13 amino acids. Trimming stripped 5 bases from V and 6 bases from J, with 10 bases between. Germline V gene data show CDR1 as LNHNV and CDR2 as YYDKDF (reference sequence).

With respect to this clonotype: A read error is possible here, since a much larger clone lies one base away. The chain employs TRBV18 and TRBJ2-7; D gene uncertain. Trimming removed 5 bases at V and 3 bases at J, with 14 bases between. Germline values: CDR1 KGHSH, CDR2 LQKENI. The CDR3 has 14 amino acids. CDR3 sequence reads: CASSSHLGHYEQYF. Here the CDR3 DNA reads TGTGCCAGCTCATCCCACTTGGGCCACTACGAGCAGTACTTC. Combining the CDR3 with reference TRBV18 and TRBJ2-7 gives the whole variable domain NAGVMQNPRHLVRRRGQEARLRCSPMKGHSHVYWYRQLPEEGLKFMVYLQKENIIDESGMPKERFSAEFPKEGPSILRIQQVVRGDSAAYFCASSSHLGHYEQYFGPGTRLTVT.

This clonotype was counted a few times. V is TRBV6-5 and J is TRBJ2-5, with TRBD2 matching over 8 bases. The CDR3 runs 15 residues. After removal of 5 bases from V and 4 bases from J, the junction contained 9 bases not matched to a gene. Germline-derived CDR1 and CDR2 are MNHEY and SVGAGI. The CDR3 coding sequence is TGTGCCAGCAGTCACCTACGGGCGGGGGGAGAGACCCAGTACTTC. Its protein product is CASSHLRAGGETQYF.

This clonotype was detected many times. The chain recombines TRBV7-9 with TRBJ2-3; perhaps TRBD2 as D (6 bases). This CDR3 contains 20 residues. V was clipped by 7 bases and J by 1 base, with 30 bases between them. Germline V gene sequence: CDR1 SEHNR, CDR2 FQNEAQ (reference sequence). The CDR3 sequence is CASISHDRDFSLYGTDTQYF. In DNA form, the CDR3 reads TGTGCCAGCATCTCTCATGACCGGGACTTTTCCCTTTACGGCACAGATACGCAGTATTTT.